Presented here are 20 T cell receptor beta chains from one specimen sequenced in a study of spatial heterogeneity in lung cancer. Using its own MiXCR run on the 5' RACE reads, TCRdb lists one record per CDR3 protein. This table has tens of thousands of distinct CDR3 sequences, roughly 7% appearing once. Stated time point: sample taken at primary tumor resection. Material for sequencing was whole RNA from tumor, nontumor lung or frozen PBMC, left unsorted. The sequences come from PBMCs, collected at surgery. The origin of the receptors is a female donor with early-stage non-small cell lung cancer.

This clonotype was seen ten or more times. The CDR3 here is CASSLLDTYTDTQYF. CDR3 coding DNA: TGTGCCAGCAGCTTATTGGACACCTACACAGATACGCAGTATTTT. The chain uses TRBV7-9 and TRBJ2-3; D possibly corresponds to TRBD1 (5 bases). CDR3 length: 15 amino acids. The germline V and J ends were trimmed by 2 bases and 2 bases, with 11 bases remaining between them. CDR1 and CDR2 (germline): SEHNR, FQNEAQ (reference sequence).

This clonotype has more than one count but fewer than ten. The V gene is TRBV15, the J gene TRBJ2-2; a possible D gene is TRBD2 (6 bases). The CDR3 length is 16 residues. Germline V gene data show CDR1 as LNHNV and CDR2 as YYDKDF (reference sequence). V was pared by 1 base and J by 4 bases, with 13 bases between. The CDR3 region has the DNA TGTGCCACCAGCAGAGGCGGAGGGGTGGCCACCGGGGAGCTGTTTTTT. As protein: CATSRGGGVATGELFF.

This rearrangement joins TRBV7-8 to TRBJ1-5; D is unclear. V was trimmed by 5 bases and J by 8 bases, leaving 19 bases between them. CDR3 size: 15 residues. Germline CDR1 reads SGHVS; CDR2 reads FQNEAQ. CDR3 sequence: CASSLEAWLVEPQHF. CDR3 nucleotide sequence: TGTGCCAGCAGCCTAGAGGCTTGGTTGGTGGAGCCCCAGCATTTT.

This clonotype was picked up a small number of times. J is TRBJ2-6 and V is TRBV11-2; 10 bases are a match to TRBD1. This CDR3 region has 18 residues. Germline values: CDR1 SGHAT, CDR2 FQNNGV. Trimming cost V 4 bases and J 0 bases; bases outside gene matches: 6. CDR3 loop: CASSSDRGSYSGANVLTF. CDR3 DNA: TGTGCCAGCAGCTCGGACAGGGGGTCTTACTCTGGGGCCAACGTCCTGACTTTC.

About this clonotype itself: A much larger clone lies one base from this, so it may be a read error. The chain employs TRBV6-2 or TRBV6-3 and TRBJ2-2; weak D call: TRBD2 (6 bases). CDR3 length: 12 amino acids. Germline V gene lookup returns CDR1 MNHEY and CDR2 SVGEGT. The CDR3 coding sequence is TGTGCCAGCTGGCTAGCGCCCGGGGGGCTGTTTTTT. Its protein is CASWLAPGGLFF.

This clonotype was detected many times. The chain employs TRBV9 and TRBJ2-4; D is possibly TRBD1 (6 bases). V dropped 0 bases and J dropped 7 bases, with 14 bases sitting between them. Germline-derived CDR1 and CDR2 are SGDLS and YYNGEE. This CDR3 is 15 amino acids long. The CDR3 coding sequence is TGTGCCAGCAGCGTAGCTGGGGGCCCGGGGAACATTCAGTACTTC. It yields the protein CASSVAGGPGNIQYF.

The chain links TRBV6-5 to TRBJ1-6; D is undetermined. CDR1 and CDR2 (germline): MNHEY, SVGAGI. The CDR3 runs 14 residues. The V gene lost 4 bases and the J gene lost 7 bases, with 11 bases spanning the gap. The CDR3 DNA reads TGTGCCAGCAGTTCGACCTTAGGGAATTCACCCCTCCACTTT. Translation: CASSSTLGNSPLHF.

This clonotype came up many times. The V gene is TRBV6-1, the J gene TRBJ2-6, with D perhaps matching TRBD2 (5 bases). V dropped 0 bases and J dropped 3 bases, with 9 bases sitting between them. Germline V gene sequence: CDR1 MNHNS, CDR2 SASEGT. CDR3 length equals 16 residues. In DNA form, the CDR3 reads TGTGCCAGCAGTGAAGCGGTTGGGAGTGGGGCCAACGTCCTGACTTTC. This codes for CASSEAVGSGANVLTF.

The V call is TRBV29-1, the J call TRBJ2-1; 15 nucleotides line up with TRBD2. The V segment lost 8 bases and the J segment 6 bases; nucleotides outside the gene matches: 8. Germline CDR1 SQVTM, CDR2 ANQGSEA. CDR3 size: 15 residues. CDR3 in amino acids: CSSPGTSGGLNEQFF. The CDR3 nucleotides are TGCAGCTCCCCGGGGACTAGCGGGGGGCTCAATGAGCAGTTCTTC.

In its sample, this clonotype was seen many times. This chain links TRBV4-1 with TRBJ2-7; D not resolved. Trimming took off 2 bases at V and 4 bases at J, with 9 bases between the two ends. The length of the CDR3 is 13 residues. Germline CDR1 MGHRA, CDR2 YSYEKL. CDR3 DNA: TGCGCCAGCAGCCAATTCCGAGGATACGAGCAGTACTTC. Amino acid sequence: CASSQFRGYEQYF.

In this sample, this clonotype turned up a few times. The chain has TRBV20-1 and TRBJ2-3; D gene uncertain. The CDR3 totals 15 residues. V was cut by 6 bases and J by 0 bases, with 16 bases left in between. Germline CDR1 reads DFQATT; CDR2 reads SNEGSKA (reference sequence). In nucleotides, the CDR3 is TGCAGTGCCCCCTCGCAGAGCACTAGCACAGATACGCAGTATTTT. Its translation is CSAPSQSTSTDTQYF.

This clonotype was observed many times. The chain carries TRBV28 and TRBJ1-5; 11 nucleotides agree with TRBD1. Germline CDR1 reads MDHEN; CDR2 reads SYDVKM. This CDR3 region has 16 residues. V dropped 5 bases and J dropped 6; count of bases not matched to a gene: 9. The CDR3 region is CASSRRGQGVGQPQHF. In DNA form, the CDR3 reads TGTGCCAGCAGTCGACGGGGACAGGGGGTAGGTCAGCCCCAGCATTTT.

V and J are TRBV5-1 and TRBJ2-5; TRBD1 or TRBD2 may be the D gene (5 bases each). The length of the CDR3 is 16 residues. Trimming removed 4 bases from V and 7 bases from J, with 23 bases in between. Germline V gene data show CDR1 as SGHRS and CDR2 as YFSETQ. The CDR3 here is CASSRAPGTLEGTQYF. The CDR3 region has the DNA TGCGCCAGCAGCCGTGCTCCCGGGACCCTGGAAGGGACCCAGTACTTC.

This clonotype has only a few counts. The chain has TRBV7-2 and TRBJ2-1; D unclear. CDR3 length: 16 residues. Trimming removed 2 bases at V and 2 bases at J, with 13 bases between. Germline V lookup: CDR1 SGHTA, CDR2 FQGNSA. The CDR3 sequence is CASSLRRTGPYNEQFF. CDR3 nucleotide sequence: TGTGCCAGCAGCTTAAGGCGGACCGGTCCCTACAATGAGCAGTTCTTC.

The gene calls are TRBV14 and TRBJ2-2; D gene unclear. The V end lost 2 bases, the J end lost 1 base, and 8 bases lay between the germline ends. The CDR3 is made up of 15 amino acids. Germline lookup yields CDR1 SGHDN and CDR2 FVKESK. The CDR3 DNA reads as TGTGCCAGCAGCCAAACAGTGATGAACACCGGGGAGCTGTTTTTT. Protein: CASSQTVMNTGELFF.

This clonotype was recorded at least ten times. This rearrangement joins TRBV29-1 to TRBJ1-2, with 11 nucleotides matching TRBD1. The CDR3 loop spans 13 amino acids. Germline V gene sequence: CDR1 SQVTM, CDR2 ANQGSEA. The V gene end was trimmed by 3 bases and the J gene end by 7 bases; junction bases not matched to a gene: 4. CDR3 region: CSVEDRGLGGYTF. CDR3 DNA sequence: TGCAGCGTTGAGGACAGGGGGCTTGGTGGCTACACCTTC. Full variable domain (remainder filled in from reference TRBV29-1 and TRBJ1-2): SAVISQKPSRDICQRGTSLTIQCQVDSQVTMMFWYRQQPGQSLTLIATANQGSEATYESGFVIDKFPISRPNLTFSTLTVSNMSPEDSSIYLCSVEDRGLGGYTFGSGTRLTVV.

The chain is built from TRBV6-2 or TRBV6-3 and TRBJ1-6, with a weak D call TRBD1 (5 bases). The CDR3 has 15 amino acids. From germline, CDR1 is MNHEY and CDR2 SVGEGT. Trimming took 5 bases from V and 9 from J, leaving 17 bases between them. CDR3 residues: CASSPGASAPSPLHF. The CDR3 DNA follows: TGTGCCAGCAGTCCCGGGGCCTCAGCGCCTTCACCCCTCCACTTT.

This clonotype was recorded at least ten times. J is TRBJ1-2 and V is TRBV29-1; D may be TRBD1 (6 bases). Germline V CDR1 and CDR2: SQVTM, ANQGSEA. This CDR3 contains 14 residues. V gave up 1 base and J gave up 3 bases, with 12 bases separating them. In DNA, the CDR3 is TGCAGCGTTGAAGGCCGCACAGGGCACTATGGCTACACCTTC. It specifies CSVEGRTGHYGYTF.

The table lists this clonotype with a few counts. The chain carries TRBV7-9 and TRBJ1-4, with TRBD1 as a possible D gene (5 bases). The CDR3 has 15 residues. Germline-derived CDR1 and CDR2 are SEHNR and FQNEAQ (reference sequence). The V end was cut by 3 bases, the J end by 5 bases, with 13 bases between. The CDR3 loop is CASSFTGTANEKLFF. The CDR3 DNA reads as TGTGCCAGCAGCTTCACCGGGACGGCGAATGAAAAACTGTTTTTT.

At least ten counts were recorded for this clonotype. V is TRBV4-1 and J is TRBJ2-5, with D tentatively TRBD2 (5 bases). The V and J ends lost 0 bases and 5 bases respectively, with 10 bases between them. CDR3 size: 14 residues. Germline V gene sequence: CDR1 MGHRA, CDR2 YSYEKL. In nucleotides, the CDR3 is TGCGCCAGCAGCCAAGAGTCAGGCGGGGAGACCCAGTACTTC. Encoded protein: CASSQESGGETQYF.